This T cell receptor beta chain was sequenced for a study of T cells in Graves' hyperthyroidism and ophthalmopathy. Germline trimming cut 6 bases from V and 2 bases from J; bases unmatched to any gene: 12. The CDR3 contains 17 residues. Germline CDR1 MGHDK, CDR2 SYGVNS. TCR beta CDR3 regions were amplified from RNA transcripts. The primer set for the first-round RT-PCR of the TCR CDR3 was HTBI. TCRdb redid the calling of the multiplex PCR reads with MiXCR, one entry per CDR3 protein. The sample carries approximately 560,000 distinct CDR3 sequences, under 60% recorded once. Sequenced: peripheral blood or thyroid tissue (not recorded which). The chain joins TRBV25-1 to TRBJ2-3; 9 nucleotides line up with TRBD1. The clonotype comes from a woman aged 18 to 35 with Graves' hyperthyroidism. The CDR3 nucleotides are TGTGCCAGCAGCCGGACAGGGGAGGATCCGACCACAGATACGCAGTATTTT. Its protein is CASSRTGEDPTTDTQYF. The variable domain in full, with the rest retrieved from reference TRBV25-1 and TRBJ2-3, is EADIYQTPRYLVIGTGKKITLECSQTMGHDKMYWYQQDPGMELHLIHYSYGVNSTEKGDLSSESTVSRIRTEHFPLTLESARPSHTSQYLCASSRTGEDPTTDTQYFGPGTRLTVL.